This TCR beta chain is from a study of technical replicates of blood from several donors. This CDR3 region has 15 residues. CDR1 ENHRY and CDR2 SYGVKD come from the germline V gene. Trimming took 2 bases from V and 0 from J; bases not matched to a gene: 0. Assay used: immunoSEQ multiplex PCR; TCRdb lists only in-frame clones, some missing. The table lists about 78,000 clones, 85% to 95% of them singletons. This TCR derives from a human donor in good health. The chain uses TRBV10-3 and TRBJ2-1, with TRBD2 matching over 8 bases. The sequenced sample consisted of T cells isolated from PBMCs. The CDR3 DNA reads TGTGCCATCAGTGAGGCGGGGGGCTCCTACAATGAGCAGTTCTTC. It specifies CAISEAGGSYNEQFF.